Each of the 18 T cell receptor beta chains below was sequenced from the same sample in a study of identical twins. Using its own MiXCR run on the 5' RACE reads, TCRdb lists one record per CDR3 protein. This table holds roughly 720,000 distinct CDR3 sequences, about 18% found once. This sample was also put to use in a study of T cells expressing NK-cell markers.

Sequenced: PBMCs. The origin of the receptors is a woman aged 18-35 years in good health.

The CDR3 protein is CSVDWDRGQTQYF. CDR3 DNA: TGCAGCGTTGATTGGGACAGGGGACAGACCCAGTACTTC. This rearrangement joins TRBV29-1 to TRBJ2-5; 10 bases match TRBD1. V dropped 3 bases and J dropped 6; count of bases not matched to a gene: 4. Germline lookup yields CDR1 SQVTM and CDR2 ANQGSEA. The CDR3 is 13 amino acids.

The J gene is TRBJ2-7, the V gene TRBV30, with 7 positions matching TRBD2. The V and J ends lost 0 bases and 6 bases, in that order; junction bases with no gene match: 5. Germline CDR1 is GTSNPN and CDR2 is SVGIG (reference sequence). CDR3 length equals 13 residues. CDR3 sequence (DNA): TGTGCCTGGAGTGTTAATACGGGAGGCGAGCAGTACTTC. Translated, it gives CAWSVNTGGEQYF.

This chain joins TRBV4-1 and TRBJ2-2, with TRBD2 identical over 12 bases. Germline V lookup: CDR1 MGHRA, CDR2 YSYEKL. V gave up 5 bases and J gave up 5 bases; unmatched junction bases: 3. There are 15 residues in the CDR3. For the CDR3, the DNA is TGCGCCAGCAGCAAAGGACTAGCGGGGACCGGGGAGCTGTTTTTT. The encoded protein is CASSKGLAGTGELFF.

This clonotype was detected only a few times. The chain employs TRBV10-3 and TRBJ2-2; 7 positions agree with TRBD2. The germline V gene has CDR1 ENHRY and CDR2 SYGVKD. This CDR3 comprises 14 residues. The junction had 5 bases not matched to a gene; V was cut back by 9 bases and J by 1 base. CDR3 sequence: CAISRGENTGELFF. CDR3 nucleotides: TGTGCCATTTCCCGGGGGGAGAACACCGGGGAGCTGTTTTTT.

The CDR3 DNA is TGCGCCAGCAGCCAACGGGCGAACACTGAAGCTTTCTTT. It codes for CASSQRANTEAFF. The V and J genes are TRBV4-3 and TRBJ1-1, with no clear D. The V gene lost 2 bases and the J gene lost 1 base, with 5 bases spanning the gap. Germline V gives CDR1 LGHNA, CDR2 YSLEER. The length of the CDR3 is 13 residues.

CDR3 residues: CASSGGTSGLSYEQYF. Here the CDR3 DNA reads TGTGCCAGCAGTGGCGGGACTAGCGGGCTCTCCTACGAGCAGTACTTC. V is TRBV12-3 or TRBV12-4 and J is TRBJ2-7; TRBD2 matches 12 bases. The CDR3 length is 16 residues. Trimming removed 5 bases from V and 0 bases from J; junction bases left unmatched: 5.

The V call is TRBV7-9, the J call TRBJ1-1; D might be TRBD1 (6 bases). Deletions cut 5 bases from V and 1 base from J, with 14 bases between. Germline CDR1 SEHNR, CDR2 FQNEAQ (reference sequence). CDR3 length: 15 amino acids. CDR3 loop: CASSILGGKNTEAFF. The CDR3 DNA follows: TGTGCCAGCAGCATATTAGGGGGGAAGAACACTGAAGCTTTCTTT.

The rearrangement uses TRBV6-5 and TRBJ2-1; either TRBD1 or TRBD2 may supply D (6 bases each). The CDR3 contains 15 residues. Trimming took 2 bases from V and 9 from J, leaving 17 bases between them. From germline, CDR1 is MNHEY and CDR2 SVGAGI. CDR3 loop: CASSYGRGGLGEQFF. In DNA form, the CDR3 reads TGTGCCAGCAGTTACGGCAGGGGAGGTCTGGGTGAGCAGTTCTTC.

The rearrangement links TRBV10-3 to TRBJ2-3; TRBD1 agrees at 7 bases. CDR1 ENHRY and CDR2 SYGVKD come from the germline V gene. The CDR3 runs 15 residues. After removal of 8 bases from V and 2 bases from J, the junction contained 10 bases not matched to a gene. The DNA of the CDR3 is TGTGCCATCGGCCGGGAAGACAGGGACACAGATACGCAGTATTTT. Translated: CAIGREDRDTDTQYF.

This clonotype was counted a few times. The CDR3 region is CAFRLEDTQYF. CDR3 DNA sequence: TGTGCCTTTCGTCTGGAAGATACGCAGTATTTT. The chain is built from TRBV7-2 and TRBJ2-3, with unresolved D. CDR1 and CDR2 (germline): SGHTA, FQGNSA. The CDR3 runs to 11 residues. V lost 11 bases, J lost 5 bases, and 11 bases lay in between.

This clonotype was observed a handful of times. The CDR3 region is CASSFTGNRGNEQFF. The CDR3 coding sequence is TGTGCCAGCAGCTTTACGGGTAATCGTGGTAATGAGCAGTTCTTC. The rearrangement joins TRBV7-2 to TRBJ2-1; D remains unclear. CDR3 size: 15 residues. Germline V lookup: CDR1 SGHTA, CDR2 FQGNSA. V was pared by 3 bases and J by 7 bases, with 16 bases between.

The gene calls are TRBV12-3 or TRBV12-4 and TRBJ2-3, with D possibly being TRBD2 (6 bases). The CDR3 covers 14 residues. Trimming shortened V by 7 bases and J by 2 bases, and 13 bases separated the two germline ends. Here the CDR3 DNA reads TGTGCCAGCAACCTAGCGCGGTACACAGATACGCAGTATTTT. It specifies CASNLARYTDTQYF.

The chain couples TRBV11-3 to TRBJ2-3; D not resolved. There are 17 residues in the CDR3. Trimming left V 0 bases short and J 2 bases short, with 15 bases between. Germline CDR1 SGHNT, CDR2 YENEEA. The CDR3 loop is CASSLDRPPRVTDTQYF. The CDR3 DNA is TGTGCCAGCAGCTTAGATCGGCCACCCCGGGTCACAGATACGCAGTATTTT.

This clonotype was counted at least ten times. V usage is TRBV6-5 and J usage is TRBJ2-7; D is perhaps TRBD1 or TRBD2 (7 bases each). In germline, CDR1 is MNHEY, CDR2 SVGAGI. Trimming cost V 4 bases and J 9 bases, with 19 bases left between them. The CDR3 is 14 residues long. CDR3 residues: CASSSLRGGTVQYF. CDR3 bases: TGTGCCAGCAGTTCCCTGAGGGGGGGGACAGTGCAGTACTTC.

The chain combines TRBV20-1 with TRBJ2-7, with 8 bases matching TRBD1. V was pared by 1 base and J by 5 bases, with 7 bases of the junction left unmatched. The CDR3 sequence is 14 residues long. Germline V CDR1 and CDR2: DFQATT, SNEGSKA (reference sequence). CDR3: CSARGGQEDDEQYF. In DNA form, the CDR3 reads TGCAGTGCTAGAGGGGGACAGGAGGACGACGAGCAGTACTTC.

This clonotype has just a few counts. This chain uses TRBV7-8 with TRBJ2-7, with 7 bases lining up with TRBD1. This CDR3 region has 13 residues. V trimming: 8 bases; J trimming: 3 bases; junction bases outside the gene matches: 7. CDR1 is SGHVS and CDR2 is FQNEAQ in the germline V gene. The CDR3 here is CASLQGNGYEQYF. For the CDR3, the DNA is TGTGCCAGCCTACAGGGGAATGGCTACGAGCAGTACTTC.

This clonotype was seen a handful of times. The chain joins TRBV25-1 to TRBJ1-2; D might be TRBD1 (6 bases). CDR3 length: 15 residues. Germline CDR1 is MGHDK and CDR2 is SYGVNS. V lost 2 bases and J lost 10, with 20 bases in between. CDR3 nucleotide sequence: TGTGCCAGCAGTGAAGAACAGACAGGCGTTCGTGACTACACCTTC. It yields the protein CASSEEQTGVRDYTF.

The chain uses TRBV19 and TRBJ2-5, with D possibly matching TRBD1 (5 bases). V was shortened by 0 bases and J by 5 bases, with 10 bases between the two germline ends. Germline CDR1 is LNHDA and CDR2 is SQIVND (reference sequence). CDR3 length: 14 amino acids. The DNA for the CDR3 is TGTGCCAGTAGTATAGAATCAGGGTCTGAGACCCAGTACTTC. Translated: CASSIESGSETQYF.